This T cell receptor beta chain appears in the sequencing data of a study of T cells in Graves' hyperthyroidism and ophthalmopathy. Per germline, CDR1 SGHRS and CDR2 YFSETQ. The CDR3 has 14 amino acids. Amplified TCR beta CDR3 regions came from RNA transcripts. Carried out on the TCR CDR3, a first-round RT-PCR used the HTBI primer set. A single record per CDR3 protein comes from TCRdb applying MiXCR to the multiplex PCR reads. Seen here are 700,000 to 950,000 distinct CDR3 sequences, roughly a third observed once, and the top ten hold around 30%. The specimen sequenced was blood. The receptor was isolated from a woman aged 40 to 55 with Graves' hyperthyroidism. The chain couples TRBV5-1 to TRBJ2-7, with 8 positions matching TRBD1. The J call may be wrong; the DNA end is better matched by TRBJ2-1. The CDR3 spells CASGVTGAYNEQFF. The DNA for the CDR3 is TGCGCCAGCGGCGTGACAGGGGCGTACAATGAGCAGTTCTTC.